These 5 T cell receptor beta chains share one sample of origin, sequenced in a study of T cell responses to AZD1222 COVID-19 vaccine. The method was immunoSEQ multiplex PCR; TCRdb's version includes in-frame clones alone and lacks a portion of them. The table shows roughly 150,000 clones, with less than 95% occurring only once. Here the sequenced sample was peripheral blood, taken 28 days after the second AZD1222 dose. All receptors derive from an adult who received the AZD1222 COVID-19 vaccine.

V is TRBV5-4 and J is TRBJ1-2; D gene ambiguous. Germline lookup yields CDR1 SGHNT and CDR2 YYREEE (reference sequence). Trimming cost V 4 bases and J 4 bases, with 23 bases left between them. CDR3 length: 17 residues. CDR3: CASSPNADQVRGYGYTF. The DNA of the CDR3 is TGTGCCAGCAGCCCAAACGCAGACCAGGTCCGGGGCTATGGCTACACCTTC.

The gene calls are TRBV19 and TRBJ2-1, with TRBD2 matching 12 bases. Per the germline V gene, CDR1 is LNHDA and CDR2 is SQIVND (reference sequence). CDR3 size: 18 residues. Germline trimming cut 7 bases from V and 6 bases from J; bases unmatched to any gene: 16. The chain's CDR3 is CASMGRYLAGGPRNEQFF. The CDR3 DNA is TGTGCCAGTATGGGCCGGTATCTAGCGGGAGGGCCCCGCAATGAGCAGTTCTTC.

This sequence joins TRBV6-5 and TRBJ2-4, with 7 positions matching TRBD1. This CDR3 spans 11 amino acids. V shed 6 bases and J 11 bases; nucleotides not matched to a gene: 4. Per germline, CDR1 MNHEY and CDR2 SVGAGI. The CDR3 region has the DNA TGTGCCAGCAGGGCTGGACAGGTTCAGTACTTC. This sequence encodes CASRAGQVQYF.

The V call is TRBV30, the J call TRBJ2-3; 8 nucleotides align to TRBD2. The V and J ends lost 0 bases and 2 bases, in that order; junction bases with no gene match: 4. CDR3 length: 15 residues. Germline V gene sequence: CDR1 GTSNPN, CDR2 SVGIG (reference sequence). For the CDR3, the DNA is TGTGCCTGGAGTGTAATAGCGGGGTTCACAGATACGCAGTATTTT. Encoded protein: CAWSVIAGFTDTQYF.

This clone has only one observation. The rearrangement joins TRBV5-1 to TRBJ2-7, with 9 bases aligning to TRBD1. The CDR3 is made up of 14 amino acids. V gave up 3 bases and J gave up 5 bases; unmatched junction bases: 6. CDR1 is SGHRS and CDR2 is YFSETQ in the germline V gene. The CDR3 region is CASSWGQGGDEQYF. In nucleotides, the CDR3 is TGCGCCAGCAGCTGGGGACAGGGAGGGGACGAGCAGTACTTC.